This T cell receptor beta chain was identified in a study of blood T cell repertoires in COVID-19. The assay was immunoSEQ multiplex PCR, and TCRdb's table has in-frame clones only and misses some. The data show 190,000 or so clones, less than 90% seen once. V dropped 7 bases and J dropped 0 bases, with 10 bases sitting between them. Germline CDR1 KGHSH, CDR2 LQKENI. The CDR3 totals 14 residues. The specimen sequenced was peripheral blood. The sequence derives from a woman between 65 and 79 years old with acute or convalescent COVID-19. This rearrangement joins TRBV18 to TRBJ1-3; no clear D. CDR3 loop: CASWTGNSGNTIYF. In DNA form, the CDR3 reads TGTGCCAGCTGGACGGGAAACTCTGGAAACACCATATATTTT.